Listed below are T cell receptor beta chains from one sample, sequenced in a study of blood T cell repertoires in COVID-19. The data were produced by immunoSEQ multiplex PCR, yet TCRdb's version contains in-frame clones alone and is incomplete. The repertoire has under 200,000 clones, about 86% of them found once; the top ten carry around 7%. Sequenced sample: PBMCs or T cells enriched from blood (not recorded which). All receptors derive from a man aged 45-65 years who had recovered from COVID-19. Each CDR3 is given with its conserved first and last residue. D genes are given only for firm matches. Where a row states a size, it is once, few, many or the class of an expanded clone; other rows omit it.

TRBV11-1	TRBJ2-3	.	TRBD1	TGTGCCAGCAGGTCACGGACAGGACTCACAGATACGCAGTATTTT	CASRSRTGLTDTQYF
TRBV29-1	TRBJ1-1	.	TRBD1	TGCAGCGTTGACGGCGACAGGGGGGTCGTGAACACTGAAGCTTTCTTT	CSVDGDRGVVNTEAFF
TRBV18	TRBJ2-2	.	.	TGTGCCAGCTCACCCAGGGTAGCAGGACGCCGGGAGCTGTTTTTT	CASSPRVAGRRELFF
TRBV7-9	TRBJ1-3	.	.	TGTGCCAGCAGCTTGCGGGGGGCTGGAAACACCATATATTTT	CASSLRGAGNTIYF
TRBV30	TRBJ2-5	.	TRBD2	TGTGCCTGGAGTGTACGAGCAGCTAGCGGGGTCGGTGGGACCCAGTACTTC	CAWSVRAASGVGGTQYF
TRBV5-1	TRBJ1-4	.	TRBD1	TGCGCCAGCCAAAAGACAGGGATGGGTAATGAAAAACTGTTTTTT	CASQKTGMGNEKLFF
TRBV18	TRBJ2-1	.	.	TGTGCCAGCTCACCAACACAGGACGGGTACAATGAGCAGTTCTTC	CASSPTQDGYNEQFF
TRBV5-1	TRBJ1-4	.	TRBD1	TGCGCCAGCAGCACAGCCGGGACAGGGATTAATGAAAAACTGTTTTTT	CASSTAGTGINEKLFF
TRBV7-6	TRBJ2-1	.	.	TGTGCCAGCAGCTTATCTTCCAGGGGACCCTACAATGAGCAGTTCTTC	CASSLSSRGPYNEQFF
TRBV21-1	TRBJ2-3	once	.	TGTGCCAGCAGCGCCAAAATCGACAGAAGCACAGATACGCAGTATTTT	CASSAKIDRSTDTQYF
TRBV30	TRBJ2-7	.	.	TGTGCCTGGTCTCCCTCCTACGAGCAGTACTTC	CAWSPSYEQYF
TRBV5-6	TRBJ1-2	.	.	TGTGCCAGCAGCTTGGAACCTTCCAGCGACTATGGCTACACCTTC	CASSLEPSSDYGYTF
TRBV7-8	TRBJ1-3	once	.	TGTGCCAGCAGCTTAGCGCCTATGGTCTCTGGAAACACCATATATTTT	CASSLAPMVSGNTIYF
TRBV6-4	TRBJ2-1	.	TRBD2	TGTGCCAGCAGTGCACTAGCGGGGGCGTCCAATGAGCAGTTCTTC	CASSALAGASNEQFF
TRBV18	TRBJ1-2	.	.	TGTGCCAGCTCCCCTGGACAAGACTATGGCTACACCTTC	CASSPGQDYGYTF
TRBV7-6	TRBJ2-3	.	TRBD2	TGTGCCAGCAGCTTTAGCGGGTATGGCACAGATACGCAGTATTTT	CASSFSGYGTDTQYF
TRBV6-5	TRBJ1-3	.	.	TGTGCCAGCAGTTACGGCGGCGACTCTGGAAACACCATATATTTT	CASSYGGDSGNTIYF
TRBV29-1	TRBJ1-2	.	.	TGCAGCGCACAGGACAGCGGCTATGGCTACACCTTC	CSAQDSGYGYTF
TRBV29-1	TRBJ1-1	.	TRBD1	TGCAGCGTGGGGGACAGGGGAAGTACTGAAGCTTTCTTT	CSVGDRGSTEAFF
TRBV6-5	TRBJ1-4	.	TRBD1	TGTGCCAGCAGCCGGGACAGTAATGAAAAACTGTTTTTT	CASSRDSNEKLFF
TRBV7-3	TRBJ1-2	.	TRBD1	TGTGCCAGCATCCCGAAATGCCGGGACAGCGAGTGTTTCTATGGCTACACCTTC	CASIPKCRDSECFYGYTF
TRBV7-3	TRBJ1-2	.	.	TGTGCCAGCAGCTTAGATGGGGGGAGCTATGGCTACACCTTC	CASSLDGGSYGYTF
TRBV18	TRBJ1-1	once	TRBD1	TGTGCCAGCTCACCAAAGAACAGGGGCGAGAACACTGAAGCTTTCTTT	CASSPKNRGENTEAFF
TRBV7-7	TRBJ2-1	.	.	TGTGCCAGCAGCTTCCCTAGCGTCAGCTCCTACAATGAGCAGTTCTTC	CASSFPSVSSYNEQFF
TRBV11-1	TRBJ2-7	.	TRBD2	TGTGCCAGCAGCCCTCGGACTAGTTATGAGCAGTACTTC	CASSPRTSYEQYF
TRBV3-1/TRBV3-2	TRBJ2-2	.	.	TGTGCCAGCAGCGTAAGGGTCAGGGTGGAGAACACCGGGGAGCTGTTTTTT	CASSVRVRVENTGELFF
TRBV4-1	TRBJ1-1	.	.	TGCGCCAGCAGTTTTTCGAGGAACACTGAAGCTTTCTTT	CASSFSRNTEAFF
TRBV7-2	TRBJ2-7	.	TRBD2	TGTGCCAGCAGCTTAGTTCAGCGGGGGGGCGGGCACGAGCAGTACTTC	CASSLVQRGGGHEQYF
TRBV7-2	TRBJ2-2	.	TRBD1	TGTGCCAGCAGCTTAGGGACAGGGGCTGAGCTGTTTTTT	CASSLGTGAELFF
TRBV7-9	TRBJ2-7	.	TRBD2	TGTGCCAGCAGCTCCCGTCGCGGGGGGCCCTTCTCCTACGAGCAGTACTTC	CASSSRRGGPFSYEQYF
TRBV20-1	TRBJ2-1	.	.	TGCAGTGCTCTTCCAGGTAATGAGCAGTTCTTC	CSALPGNEQFF
TRBV11-3	TRBJ1-2	.	.	TGTGCCAGCAGCCCTTCCCAGGATGGTAATGGCTACACCTTC	CASSPSQDGNGYTF
TRBV6-5	TRBJ1-6	.	.	TGTGCCAGCAGTTACCTACTGCAAGGGGGTAATTCACCCCTCCACTTT	CASSYLLQGGNSPLHF
TRBV14	TRBJ1-2	few	TRBD1	TGTGCCAGCAGCCTCCTGACAGGGGGCTCGGTAGGAGCTGGCTACACCTTC	CASSLLTGGSVGAGYTF
TRBV7-8	TRBJ1-5	.	.	TGTGCCAGCAGCCTCCGGGATCAGCCCCAGCATTTT	CASSLRDQPQHF
TRBV3-1/TRBV3-2	TRBJ2-6	.	TRBD1	TGTGCCAGCAAGGGACAGGGGGGAAGGGGGGCCAACGTCCTGACTTTC	CASKGQGGRGANVLTF
TRBV7-9	TRBJ2-1	.	TRBD1	TGTGCCAGCAGCAATACAGGGGGCAGGTACAATGAGCAGTTCTTC	CASSNTGGRYNEQFF
TRBV15	TRBJ1-2	.	.	TGTGCCACCAGCACCAGGGAATCGGACTATGGCTACACCTTC	CATSTRESDYGYTF
TRBV3-1/TRBV3-2	TRBJ1-1	.	.	TGTGCCAGCAGGGCTCAATCGGGGGCTGAAGCTTTCTTT	CASRAQSGAEAFF
TRBV5-5	TRBJ1-6	.	.	TGTGCCAGCAGCTTGTTGGGCTCCCCTGTTTCACCCCTCCACTTT	CASSLLGSPVSPLHF
TRBV7-3	TRBJ2-5	.	.	TGTGCCAGCAGCCAGGGACTTAAAGAGACCCAGTACTTC	CASSQGLKETQYF
TRBV10-3	TRBJ2-7	.	.	TGTGCCATCAGTATCGGGGGTGTCGAGCAGTACTTC	CAISIGGVEQYF
TRBV9	TRBJ2-6	.	TRBD1	TGTGCCAGCGGGCGGGGACAGGGCTCTGGGGCCAACGTCCTGACTTTC	CASGRGQGSGANVLTF
TRBV10-3	TRBJ1-5	.	TRBD1	TGTGCCATCAAGGGGACAGGGGTCAATCAGCCCCAGCATTTT	CAIKGTGVNQPQHF